These 2 T cell receptor beta chains came from one sample sequenced in a study of shared clonotypes between healthy human individuals. Clones were sequenced by immunoSEQ multiplex PCR, and TCRdb holds only the in-frame ones, with some missing. The sample includes some 2.1 million clones, around 96% of them seen just once. Only CD45RO-negative cells positively selected for CCR7 counted as naive CD8 cells, so terminally differentiated effector memory CD45RA+ cells were excluded. Material for sequencing was naive CD8+ T cells sorted from blood. These receptor sequences come from a man in his late teens or twenties in good health.

This CDR3 is CSASENYGYTF. As DNA, the CDR3 is TGCAGTGCTTCAGAGAACTATGGCTACACCTTC. V is TRBV20-1 and J is TRBJ1-2; D is ambiguous. Trimming shortened V by 5 bases and J by 2 bases, and 6 bases separated the two germline ends. The length of the CDR3 is 11 residues. The germline V gene encodes CDR1 DFQATT and CDR2 SNEGSKA (reference sequence).

The chain's CDR3 is CASSLAGTVNSEAFF. As DNA, the CDR3 is TGTGCCAGTAGTCTAGCTGGGACAGTAAATTCTGAAGCTTTCTTT. This chain uses TRBV19 with TRBJ1-1, with 7 bases matching TRBD1. Germline V gene lookup returns CDR1 LNHDA and CDR2 SQIVND (reference sequence). The J segment lost 6 bases and the V segment lost 5 bases, leaving 12 bases of the junction unmatched. This CDR3 is 15 amino acids long.